Here is one T cell receptor (beta chain) with its context. These data are taken from a study of OX40 agonist ivuxolimab in advanced cancers. Study in general: Every 2 weeks, patients got intravenous ivuxolimab at one of six dose levels (0.01-10 mg/kg).

Germline assignment: CDR1 SGHVS and CDR2 FQNEAQ. With 5 bases clipped from V and 5 bases from J, the junction kept 5 bases outside the gene matches. This CDR3 is built from 14 residues. This table comes from immunoSEQ multiplex PCR, and its TCRdb copy is limited to in-frame clones, with some not included. Among more than 95,000 clones listed, around 92% were seen once. The chain carries TRBV7-8 and TRBJ1-2, with 10 positions matching TRBD1. The sample consisted of CD4+ or CD8+ T cells sorted from blood, taken in a trial of the OX40 agonist ivuxolimab. The receptor was derived from an adult with an advanced solid tumor such as melanoma, head and neck, liver or kidney cancer. The CDR3 reads CASSPDRGQYGYTF. CDR3 DNA sequence: TGTGCCAGCAGCCCTGACAGGGGGCAATATGGCTACACCTTC.